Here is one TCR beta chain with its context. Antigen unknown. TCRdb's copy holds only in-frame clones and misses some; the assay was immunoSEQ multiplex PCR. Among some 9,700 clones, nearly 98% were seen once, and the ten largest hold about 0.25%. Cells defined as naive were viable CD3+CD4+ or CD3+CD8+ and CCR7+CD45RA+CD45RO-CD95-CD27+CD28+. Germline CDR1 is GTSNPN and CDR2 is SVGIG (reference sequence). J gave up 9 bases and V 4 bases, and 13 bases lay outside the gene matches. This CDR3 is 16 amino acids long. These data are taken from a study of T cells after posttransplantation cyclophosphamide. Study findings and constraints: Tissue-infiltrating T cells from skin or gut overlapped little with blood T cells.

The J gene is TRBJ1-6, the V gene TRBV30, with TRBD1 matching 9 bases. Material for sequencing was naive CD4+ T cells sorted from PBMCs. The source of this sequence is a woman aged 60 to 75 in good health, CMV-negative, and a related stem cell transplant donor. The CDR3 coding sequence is TGTGCCTGGACCGCCAGTCGGACAGGGGAAAGTTCACCCCTCCACTTT. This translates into CAWTASRTGESSPLHF.